This T cell receptor (beta chain) was recorded in a study of blood T cell repertoires in COVID-19. Study background: PBMCs, B-cell-depleted T cells, or T cells provided the cDNA or gDNA that made up the material.

As handled by the study authors: Quantification of nucleated cells was approximated via reference gene primer amplification. Only in-frame clones appear in the TCRdb table, and some are missing; sequencing was by immunoSEQ multiplex PCR. That table is the source of V, J and clone size, and D and trimming were worked out from the DNA. There are fewer than 60,000 clones in the sample; approximately 85% occur only once, and roughly 29% lies in the top ten. Seattle-derived patients entered the study during active infection and were followed longitudinally. Germline V gives CDR1 SEHNR, CDR2 FQNEAQ (reference sequence). The germline V and J ends were trimmed by 1 base and 10 bases, with 11 bases remaining between them. The CDR3 has 13 residues.

This chain uses TRBV7-9 with TRBJ2-1; TRBD2 is a possible D gene (5 bases). The sequence was obtained from a woman older than 75 with COVID-19, enrolled during active disease. Sequenced input: peripheral blood. In DNA, the CDR3 is TGTGCCAGCAGCTTAGGAGGGATCTTGGAGCAGTTCTTC. It codes for CASSLGGILEQFF.